The 9 T cell receptor beta chains below come from one sample, sequenced in a study of T cells after yellow fever vaccination. TCRdb reprocessed the 5' RACE reads via MiXCR and lists one record per CDR3 protein. The table has 200,000 or so distinct CDR3 sequences, 6.7% seen once; the top ten hold 1% to 1.2%. The specimen comprised CD4+ T cells sorted from PBMCs, sampled on the day of the yellow fever booster vaccination. Source of these receptors: a man aged 25 to 40 who received the YFV17D yellow fever vaccine.

This clonotype was detected ten times or more. The rearrangement uses TRBV28 and TRBJ2-1, with D possibly matching TRBD1 (5 bases). Trimming removed 3 bases at V and 12 bases at J, with 21 bases between. The CDR3 covers 15 residues. Germline-derived CDR1 and CDR2 are MDHEN and SYDVKM. Written as DNA, the CDR3 is TGTGCCAGCAGTTTCCCTCGGACAATCCCTGCAATGCAGTTCTTC. Amino acids: CASSFPRTIPAMQFF. The variable domain in full, with the rest retrieved from reference TRBV28 and TRBJ2-1, is DVKVTQSSRYLVKRTGEKVFLECVQDMDHENMFWYRQDPGLGLRLIYFSYDVKMKEKGDIPEGYSVSREKKERFSLILESASTNQTSMYLCASSFPRTIPAMQFFGPGTRLTVL.

This clonotype came up many times. The V gene is TRBV5-1, the J gene TRBJ1-1; D is uncertain. CDR1 is SGHRS and CDR2 is YFSETQ in the germline V gene. Between the trimmed V and J ends, which lost 0 bases and 2 bases, there was a span of 11 bases. The CDR3 contains 15 residues. The CDR3 is CASSLGPGKNTEAFF. The CDR3 coding sequence is TGCGCCAGCAGCTTGGGGCCGGGGAAAAACACTGAAGCTTTCTTT.

This clonotype was detected only a few times. V is TRBV5-1 and J is TRBJ2-5; D is unresolved. V lost 3 bases and J lost 5, with 17 bases in between. The CDR3 totals 15 residues. Germline V gives CDR1 SGHRS, CDR2 YFSETQ. The CDR3 DNA reads as TGCGCCAGCAGCTCGATGGAGAGGCTGGTGGAGACCCAGTACTTC. It encodes CASSSMERLVETQYF.

This clonotype appeared many times. CDR3 nucleotides: TGTGCCAGCAGCTTACTGGGGGCTCGCACAGATACGCAGTATTTT. It encodes CASSLLGARTDTQYF. The chain employs TRBV7-2 and TRBJ2-3, with D maybe TRBD1 (6 bases). The CDR3 runs to 15 residues. The V end was cut by 2 bases, the J end by 1 base, with 10 bases between. Germline V gene sequence: CDR1 SGHTA, CDR2 FQGNSA.

This clonotype came up many times. The chain recombines TRBV7-2 with TRBJ2-5; the D is unclear. The CDR3 runs to 13 residues. V shed 5 bases and J shed 2 bases, with 9 bases lying between them. Germline CDR1 reads SGHTA; CDR2 reads FQGNSA. The CDR3 DNA follows: TGTGCCAGCAGCCGCGGAGTACAAGAGACCCAGTACTTC. It encodes CASSRGVQETQYF.

This clonotype has ten or more counts. This sequence joins TRBV7-9 and TRBJ2-3; a possible D gene is TRBD2 (6 bases). Germline lookup yields CDR1 SEHNR and CDR2 FQNEAQ (reference sequence). The CDR3 consists of 15 residues. V shed 3 bases and J shed 4 bases, with 14 bases lying between them. CDR3 residues: CASSLLAPSADTQYF. CDR3 coding DNA: TGTGCCAGCAGCTTGCTGGCCCCTAGCGCAGATACGCAGTATTTT.

This clonotype was detected many times. V and J are TRBV7-9 and TRBJ2-1; D is possibly TRBD1 or TRBD2 (6 bases each). The CDR3 has 15 amino acids. Germline V gene sequence: CDR1 SEHNR, CDR2 FQNEAQ (reference sequence). The germline V and J ends were trimmed by 1 base and 15 bases, with 22 bases remaining between them. The CDR3 coding sequence is TGTGCCAGCAGCTTAGGAGGGGGGCGGAACAAGAAGTTGTTCTTC. This encodes CASSLGGGRNKKLFF.

The chain carries TRBV6-2 or TRBV6-3 and TRBJ2-4, with 14 nucleotides matching TRBD2. The V segment lost 7 bases and the J segment 1 base; nucleotides outside the gene matches: 12. The germline V gene encodes CDR1 MNHEY and CDR2 SVGEGT. The CDR3 is 19 amino acids. The CDR3 nucleotides are TGTGCCAGCAAGCTCGCGACTAGCGGGAGGGCCGATGCCAAAAACATTCAGTACTTC. Amino acid sequence: CASKLATSGRADAKNIQYF.

The chain carries TRBV27 and TRBJ1-3; 7 bases line up with TRBD1. The CDR3 totals 15 residues. Germline CDR1 and CDR2: MNHEY and SMNVEV (reference sequence). The V and J ends lost 5 bases and 2 bases, in that order; junction bases with no gene match: 6. CDR3 loop: CASSRQQGPGNTIYF. Here the CDR3 DNA reads TGTGCCAGCAGTCGGCAACAGGGGCCTGGAAACACCATATATTTT.